This entry describes one T cell receptor beta chain. Antigen unknown. CDR1 SGHRS and CDR2 YFSETQ come from the germline V gene. The CDR3 loop spans 15 amino acids. V lost 4 bases to trimming and J lost 1 base, with 11 bases between them. This sample was included in a study of cytomegalovirus exposure and HLA in healthy donors. Overall study results and limits: A later analysis found common viral pathogens apparently linked to several of the most significant clusters. Among TCR beta chains, those listed as cytomegalovirus-associated numbered over 150. Owing to their indistinguishability, certain V segments, notably TRBV6-2 and TRBV6-3, were excluded.

The PCR was carried out with 60 Vbeta primers and 13 Jbeta primers. Some clones are missing from TCRdb's copy, which holds only in-frame ones; the method was immunoSEQ multiplex PCR. The sample consists of some 81,000 clones, over 60% of them appearing once. V and J are TRBV5-1 and TRBJ2-2; weak D call: TRBD1 (5 bases). The sample was PBMCs. This clonotype was obtained from a woman between 35 and 50 years old in good health and CMV-seropositive. As DNA, the CDR3 is TGCGCCAGCAGCCGGTCTCAGGGGAACACCGGGGAGCTGTTTTTT. Its protein is CASSRSQGNTGELFF.